The text below deals with one T cell receptor beta chain. Its matching antigen is unknown. Sequencing was performed with immunoSEQ multiplex PCR; in TCRdb, only in-frame clones are kept and a portion is missing. The repertoire holds 100,000 to 150,000 clones, with 89% as singletons. This entry belongs to a study of T cell responses to AZD1222 COVID-19 vaccine. Germline V lookup: CDR1 SGDLS, CDR2 YYNGEE. V lost 1 base to trimming and J lost 4 bases; unmatched junction nucleotides: 4. The CDR3 is 15 residues long. Study-wide results and limits: Mapped onto spike, vaccine-associated CD4 TCRs spanned it and were dominant at 160-218 and 743-854. Repertoire samples came only from after the peak T cell response. Increases in Spike-specific TCR breadth and depth were seen after two AZD1222 doses. A mostly white British donor set with more females was recruited, and clonal diversity was possibly underestimated.

The TCR comes from an adult in good health. The sample here was peripheral blood, taken on day 0 of AZD1222 vaccination. The chain recombines TRBV9 with TRBJ1-4; 7 bases agree with TRBD1. CDR3 in DNA: TGTGCCAGCAGCGTATACGGGACAGATAATGAAAAACTGTTTTTT. This codes for CASSVYGTDNEKLFF.